These T cell receptor beta chains were read from a single sample in a study of T cell repertoires in cytomegalovirus infection. These receptors have no identified antigens. Via MiXCR, TCRdb re-called the reads, giving one row per CDR3 protein. Seen here are nearly 700,000 distinct CDR3 sequences, roughly 30% observed once, and the top ten hold 15% to 20%. Material: cultured PBMCs, obtained from culture after CMV antigen stimulation. Receptors were obtained from a human donor in good health (CMV status not recorded). Some clones in this sample may be carry-over from other donors' samples. Both conserved end residues are part of each CDR3. A D gene is named only where the DNA matches it firmly. Not all rows give a size; the values are once, few, many and, for expanded clones, a class.

cdr3_length	clone_size	j_call	v_call	d_call	cdr3_aa	cdr3_nt
15	few	TRBJ2-5	TRBV20-1	TRBD2	CSARIAGADRETQYF	TGCAGTGCTAGGATTGCGGGAGCCGACCGGGAGACCCAGTACTTC
13	NA	TRBJ1-1	TRBV2	NA	CASLYRGNTEAFF	TGTGCCAGCCTCTATAGGGGGAACACTGAAGCTTTCTTT
14	NA	TRBJ2-4	TRBV11-2	TRBD2	CASSVRREDPRRYF	TGTGCCAGCAGCGTAAGACGGGAGGACCCGAGGAGGTACTTC
14	NA	TRBJ2-1	TRBV7-2	TRBD2	CASSPLGGSERQFF	TGTGCCAGCAGCCCCCTGGGCGGGAGTGAACGGCAGTTCTTC
16	NA	TRBJ1-2	TRBV7-6	TRBD1	CASSLSDGQGALGYTF	TGTGCCAGCAGCTTAAGCGACGGGCAGGGGGCGCTTGGCTACACCTTC
14	NA	TRBJ1-5	TRBV6-6	TRBD1	CASRYKGASEPQHF	TGTGCCAGCAGATACAAGGGGGCGAGTGAGCCCCAGCATTTT
15	few	TRBJ2-2	TRBV7-2	NA	CASSLKQSGTGELFF	TGTGCCAGCAGCTTAAAGCAGTCGGGCACCGGGGAGCTGTTTTTT
13	NA	TRBJ1-4	TRBV20-1	NA	CSAKSGDIEKLFF	TGCAGTGCAAAATCAGGGGACATTGAAAAACTGTTTTTT
13	few	TRBJ1-4	TRBV2	NA	CASSDGPNEKLFF	TGTGCCAGCTCGGACGGCCCTAATGAAAAACTGTTTTTT
16	few	TRBJ2-3	TRBV12-3/TRBV12-4	NA	CASSRRGGLATDTQYF	TGTGCCAGCAGTCGCCGGGGTGGGCTAGCTACAGATACGCAGTATTTT
12	NA	TRBJ1-1	TRBV7-9	NA	CASSLMPTEAFF	TGTGCCAGCAGCCTGATGCCCACTGAAGCTTTCTTT
14	NA	TRBJ1-1	TRBV2	NA	CASNDRRWDTEAFF	TGTGCCAGCAATGATAGACGGTGGGACACTGAAGCTTTCTTT
13	many	TRBJ1-1	TRBV28	TRBD1	CASSSTGDTEAFF	TGTGCCAGCAGCTCGACAGGGGACACTGAAGCTTTCTTT
15	NA	TRBJ1-5	TRBV5-6	NA	CASSFTGELNQPQHF	TGTGCCAGCAGCTTCACCGGGGAGCTAAATCAGCCCCAGCATTTT
11	NA	TRBJ2-5	TRBV7-9	NA	CASSAEETQYF	TGTGCCAGCAGTGCAGAAGAGACCCAGTACTTC
13	few	TRBJ2-5	TRBV4-1	NA	CASSQAWGETQYF	TGCGCCAGCAGCCAAGCTTGGGGTGAGACCCAGTACTTC
19	NA	TRBJ2-5	TRBV5-1	TRBD2	CASSIEQDRLADNQETQYF	TGCGCCAGCAGCATCGAACAGGATAGACTAGCGGATAACCAAGAGACCCAGTACTTC
14	few	TRBJ1-1	TRBV7-2	NA	CASSLYQTSTEAFF	TGTGCCAGCAGCCTCTACCAAACGAGCACTGAAGCTTTCTTT
15	NA	TRBJ2-3	TRBV5-1	TRBD2	CASSWGSGTADTQYF	TGCGCCAGCAGCTGGGGTAGCGGGACCGCAGATACGCAGTATTTT
14	once	TRBJ1-6	TRBV6-6	NA	CASSTQGNNSPLHF	TGTGCCAGCAGCACACAGGGAAATAATTCACCCCTCCACTTT
15	few	TRBJ2-7	TRBV6-5	NA	CASSYSPGNSYEQYF	TGTGCCAGCAGTTACTCCCCAGGGAACTCCTACGAGCAGTACTTC
15	NA	TRBJ1-2	TRBV6-5	TRBD1	CASSPRTGQLDGYTF	TGTGCCAGCAGTCCCCGGACAGGGCAACTGGATGGCTACACCTTC
13	few	TRBJ1-1	TRBV28	NA	CASLRTSDTEAFF	TGTGCCAGCCTCAGGACAAGCGACACTGAAGCTTTCTTT
15	NA	TRBJ2-7	TRBV12-3/TRBV12-4	TRBD1	CASSAGTGYSYEQYF	TGTGCCAGCAGTGCCGGGACAGGATACTCCTACGAGCAGTACTTC
13	many	TRBJ2-3	TRBV11-2	NA	CASSLRTPDTQYF	TGTGCCAGCAGCTTACGGACTCCAGATACGCAGTATTTT
12	NA	TRBJ2-7	TRBV7-9	NA	CASHGGFYEQYF	TGTGCCAGCCATGGAGGGTTTTACGAGCAGTACTTC
17	many	TRBJ2-1	TRBV7-2	NA	CASSLTGPARLRNEQFF	TGTGCCAGCAGCTTAACTGGACCAGCCCGCCTACGGAATGAGCAGTTCTTC
16	NA	TRBJ2-6	TRBV19	NA	CASSIVPVSGANVLTF	TGTGCCAGTAGTATAGTTCCCGTATCTGGGGCCAACGTCCTGACTTTC
16	NA	TRBJ2-7	TRBV3-1	NA	CASSQVVVGYRNEQYF	TGTGCCAGCAGCCAAGTGGTGGTGGGGTATAGGAACGAGCAGTACTTC
14	few	TRBJ2-1	TRBV20-1	TRBD2	CSASMTSGNNEQFF	TGCAGTGCTAGCATGACTAGCGGAAACAATGAGCAGTTCTTC
14	NA	TRBJ2-1	TRBV27	TRBD2	CASSIAGRYNEQFF	TGTGCCAGCAGTATAGCGGGACGCTACAATGAGCAGTTCTTC
15	few	TRBJ1-1	TRBV4-2	NA	CASSQEGQGRTEAFF	TGTGCCAGCAGCCAAGAAGGTCAGGGGAGGACTGAAGCTTTCTTT
16	NA	TRBJ2-2	TRBV4-3	TRBD2	CASSQVAGGRTGELFF	TGCGCCAGCAGCCAAGTGGCGGGAGGAAGGACCGGGGAGCTGTTTTTT
13	NA	TRBJ2-1	TRBV20-1	TRBD2	CSASRLAISEQFF	TGCAGTGCCTCGAGACTAGCGATCAGTGAGCAGTTCTTC
13	NA	TRBJ1-2	TRBV7-2	NA	CASSPIPNYGYTF	TGTGCCAGCAGCCCGATACCTAACTATGGCTACACCTTC
13	NA	TRBJ1-2	TRBV28	NA	CASSFGGARGYTF	TGTGCCAGCAGTTTTGGCGGGGCGAGGGGCTACACCTTC
14	many	TRBJ1-4	TRBV7-2	NA	CASRRGGANEKLFF	TGTGCCTCCCGGCGGGGCGGGGCTAATGAAAAACTGTTTTTT
13	NA	TRBJ1-4	TRBV19	NA	CASSLGFNEKLFF	TGTGCCAGTAGTCTCGGGTTTAATGAAAAACTGTTTTTT
13	NA	TRBJ1-1	TRBV6-8	NA	CATGRGGGTEAFF	TGTGCCACCGGGAGGGGGGGCGGGACTGAAGCTTTCTTT
14	NA	TRBJ2-5	TRBV28	NA	CASSQPANQETQYF	TGTGCCAGCAGCCAACCGGCCAACCAAGAGACCCAGTACTTC